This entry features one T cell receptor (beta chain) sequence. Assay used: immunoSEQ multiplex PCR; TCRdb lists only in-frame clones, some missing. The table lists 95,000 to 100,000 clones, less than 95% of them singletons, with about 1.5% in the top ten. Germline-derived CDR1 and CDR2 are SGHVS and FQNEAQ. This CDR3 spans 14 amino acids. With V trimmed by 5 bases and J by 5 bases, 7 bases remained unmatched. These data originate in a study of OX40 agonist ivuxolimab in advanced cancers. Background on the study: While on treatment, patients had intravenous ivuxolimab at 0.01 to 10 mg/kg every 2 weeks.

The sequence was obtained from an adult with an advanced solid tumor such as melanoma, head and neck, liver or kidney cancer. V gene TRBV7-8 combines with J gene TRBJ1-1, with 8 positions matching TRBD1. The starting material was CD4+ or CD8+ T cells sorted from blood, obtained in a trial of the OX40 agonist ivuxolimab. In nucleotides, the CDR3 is TGTGCCAGCAGCCAAAGGGACAGGAGGACTGAAGCTTTCTTT. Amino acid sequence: CASSQRDRRTEAFF.